This T cell receptor (beta chain) came from a study of cytomegalovirus exposure and HLA in healthy donors. Across the whole study: Most genotyped donors, about 81% of about 430, had Caucasian-associated genetic ancestry.

60 Vbeta and 13 Jbeta primers were used in PCR. The assay was immunoSEQ multiplex PCR, and TCRdb's table has in-frame clones only and misses some. The data contain some 140,000 clones, around 78% of them singletons. Trimming shortened V by 4 bases and J by 6 bases, and 17 bases separated the two germline ends. The CDR3 runs 14 residues. Germline V gene data show CDR1 as SGHNT and CDR2 as YYREEE (reference sequence). This clone was seen only once. What it recognizes is unknown. Findings and limits, study-wide: CMV serostatus was the only recorded immune exposure for donors. Using a false discovery rate of 0.05, a later analysis showed that approximately 16,000 TCR beta sequences were associated with HLA alleles.

The source material was PBMCs. This receptor was taken from a man aged 35 to 55 in good health and CMV-seronegative. The J gene is TRBJ2-7, the V gene TRBV5-4; the D gene is possibly TRBD1 (5 bases). The CDR3 DNA sequence: TGTGCCAGCAGCCCATTCGGGCAGGGTTCCGAGCAGTACTTC. Translating gives CASSPFGQGSEQYF.